One sample yielded the 29 T cell receptor beta chains listed below, sequenced in a study of cytomegalovirus exposure and HLA in healthy donors (TCRdb year 2017). Library generation was performed with the immunoSEQ multiplex PCR assay. The multiplex PCR relied on a mix of 60 forward primers for TCR Vbeta segments and 13 reverse primers for TCR Jbeta segments. TCRdb re-hosts the immuneACCESS table, in-frame sequences only. Its copies lack some clones; in the studies checked, an unresolved V gene accounts for under half of them, and the cause for the rest is not known. This sample comprises around 140,000 clones, 82% of them detected only once. The ten largest clones add up to around a tenth of the sample. Source material: PBMCs. These receptors originate from a woman aged 60-75 years in good health and CMV-seropositive.

This clone was seen a few times. The rearrangement joins TRBV4-3 to TRBJ1-4; TRBD1 agrees at 11 bases. The J segment lost 6 bases and the V segment lost 5 bases, leaving 8 bases of the junction unmatched. The length of the CDR3 is 16 residues. Germline V gene lookup returns CDR1 LGHNA and CDR2 YSLEER. CDR3 in amino acids: CASSTPRGQGDEKLFF. Written as DNA, the CDR3 is TGCGCCAGCAGCACCCCACGGGGACAGGGGGATGAAAAACTGTTTTTT.

This clone was recorded only once. At the DNA level, this CDR3 is encoded by other sequences in the same sample as well. The rearrangement links TRBV5-1 to TRBJ2-4, with TRBD2 matching over 8 bases. The V segment lost 4 bases and the J segment 5 bases; nucleotides outside the gene matches: 8. Germline CDR1 and CDR2: SGHRS and YFSETQ. The CDR3 has 15 amino acids. The CDR3, as DNA: TGCGCCAGCAGCCTGGTACCGGGACTAGAAAACATTCAGTACTTC. It is translated as CASSLVPGLENIQYF.

The chain employs TRBV18 and TRBJ2-3; D call uncertain. This CDR3 comprises 13 residues. V lost 5 bases to trimming and J lost 5 bases, with 11 bases between them. The germline CDR1 and CDR2 sequences are KGHSH and LQKENI. The CDR3 region has the DNA TGTGCCAGCTCAGTACTACCCAGAGATACGCAGTATTTT. Translating it yields CASSVLPRDTQYF.

This clone was seen more than once but under ten times. The chain uses TRBV6-5 and TRBJ1-1, with D possibly matching TRBD1 (5 bases). V lost 3 bases and J lost 10, with 15 bases in between. This CDR3 comprises 13 residues. CDR1 MNHEY and CDR2 SVGAGI come from the germline V gene. CDR3: CASSYTPGLRAFF. CDR3 bases: TGTGCCAGCAGTTATACTCCGGGACTGAGAGCTTTCTTT.

In its sample, this clone was seen once. V gene TRBV5-1 combines with J gene TRBJ1-1; D remains unclear. The CDR3 has 13 residues. The germline gives CDR1 SGHRS, CDR2 YFSETQ. V was pared by 0 bases and J by 2 bases, with 5 bases between. The CDR3: CASSLGANTEAFF. The CDR3 bases are TGCGCCAGCAGCTTGGGAGCCAACACTGAAGCTTTCTTT.

This sequence joins TRBV9 and TRBJ2-1; 10 nucleotides align to TRBD1. The CDR3 is 15 residues long. V trimming: 0 bases; J trimming: 6 bases; junction bases outside the gene matches: 3. Germline lookup yields CDR1 SGDLS and CDR2 YYNGEE. The CDR3 region has the DNA TGTGCCAGCAGCGTAGGAGGGACAGGGGCCAATGAGCAGTTCTTC. Translating it yields CASSVGGTGANEQFF.

This clone was observed a handful of times. V usage is TRBV7-6 and J usage is TRBJ1-1, with D possibly being TRBD1 (5 bases). Trimming shortened V by 6 bases and J by 7 bases, and 12 bases separated the two germline ends. The germline V gene encodes CDR1 SGHVS and CDR2 FNYEAQ. CDR3 length: 12 residues. The CDR3 spells CASSLKGDEAFF. For the CDR3, the DNA is TGTGCCAGCAGTCTAAAAGGGGATGAAGCTTTCTTT.

The chain links TRBV10-3 to TRBJ2-7; D might be TRBD1 (5 bases). The length of the CDR3 is 15 residues. Trimming took 0 bases from V and 1 from J, leaving 10 bases between them. The germline V gene has CDR1 ENHRY and CDR2 SYGVKD. In DNA form, the CDR3 reads TGTGCCATCAGTGAGTCGAATGACAGTTCCTACGAGCAGTACTTC. Protein: CAISESNDSSYEQYF.

The chain recombines TRBV19 with TRBJ2-1, with D unresolved. CDR3 length: 15 residues. Germline assignment: CDR1 LNHDA and CDR2 SQIVND (reference sequence). Trimming shortened V by 5 bases and J by 8 bases, and 19 bases separated the two germline ends. CDR3 protein: CASSRRYEDLYEQFF. The CDR3 bases are TGTGCCAGTAGTCGGCGATATGAGGATTTGTATGAGCAGTTCTTC.

The chain employs TRBV19 and TRBJ1-1; the D gene is possibly TRBD1 (5 bases). The V end lost 1 base, the J end lost 4 bases, and 10 bases lay between the germline ends. The germline V gene has CDR1 LNHDA and CDR2 SQIVND (reference sequence). CDR3 length: 14 residues. CDR3 nucleotide sequence: TGTGCCAGTAGTATAGGGAGGGGAAGCACTGAAGCTTTCTTT. Protein: CASSIGRGSTEAFF.

The chain uses TRBV6-5 and TRBJ1-4, with 8 bases matching TRBD1. Germline V lookup: CDR1 MNHEY, CDR2 SVGAGI. After removal of 0 bases from V and 8 bases from J, the junction contained 8 bases not matched to a gene. The CDR3 extends over 16 amino acids. The CDR3 nucleotides are TGTGCCAGCAGTTACTCGATTTCGGACAGGGTCGAAAAACTGTTTTTT. It translates to CASSYSISDRVEKLFF.

This clone came up a few times. The chain couples TRBV5-1 to TRBJ1-4; 12 positions agree with TRBD1. With V trimmed by 6 bases and J by 8 bases, 14 bases remained unmatched. The CDR3 extends over 17 amino acids. Germline V gene lookup returns CDR1 SGHRS and CDR2 YFSETQ. This CDR3 is CASKFGDRGPVGEKLFF. DNA of the CDR3: TGCGCCAGCAAGTTTGGGGACAGGGGGCCCGTAGGAGAAAAACTGTTTTTT.

This clone was seen a single time. The genes are TRBV15 and TRBJ1-5, with unresolved D. This CDR3 spans 13 amino acids. The germline V gene has CDR1 LNHNV and CDR2 YYDKDF (reference sequence). The germline V and J ends were trimmed by 1 base and 7 bases, with 8 bases remaining between them. CDR3 protein: CATSRGERQPQHF. CDR3 sequence (DNA): TGTGCCACCAGCAGAGGGGAGAGGCAGCCCCAGCATTTT.

The CDR3 nucleotides read TGTGCCAGCAGATACGACTCGGGGGGCTACACCTTC. This gives the protein CASRYDSGGYTF. The chain has TRBV7-2 and TRBJ1-2; no reliable D call. Germline CDR1 reads SGHTA; CDR2 reads FQGNSA. Deletions cut 6 bases from V and 8 bases from J, with 13 bases between. This CDR3 has 12 residues.

This clone was observed a handful of times. This same CDR3 is encoded by further DNA sequences in the sample. The rearrangement links TRBV6-6 to TRBJ1-2, with D maybe TRBD1 (5 bases). Germline values: CDR1 MNHNY, CDR2 SVGAGI (reference sequence). The germline V and J ends were trimmed by 6 bases and 7 bases, with 9 bases remaining between them. The CDR3 is 11 residues long. CDR3 coding DNA: TGTGCCAGCAGGCAGGGTCGTGGCTACACCTTC. Translated, it gives CASRQGRGYTF.

This chain connects TRBV27 to TRBJ2-7; 9 positions match TRBD2. With V trimmed by 3 bases and J by 4 bases, 7 bases remained unmatched. This CDR3 contains 15 residues. Germline V CDR1 and CDR2: MNHEY, SMNVEV (reference sequence). The CDR3 DNA sequence: TGTGCCAGCAGTTTTAGCGGGAGTTCCTTGTACGAGCAGTACTTC. It translates to CASSFSGSSLYEQYF.

This chain links TRBV7-2 with TRBJ2-5, with 9 bases lining up with TRBD2. The germline V gene encodes CDR1 SGHTA and CDR2 FQGNSA. The CDR3 runs to 14 residues. Germline trimming cut 2 bases from V and 5 bases from J; bases unmatched to any gene: 3. CDR3 in DNA: TGTGCCAGCAGCTTAAAGAGCGGGAGGGAGACCCAGTACTTC. Translated, it gives CASSLKSGRETQYF.

The rearrangement joins TRBV7-2 to TRBJ2-7, with D possibly being TRBD1 (6 bases). CDR3 length equals 14 residues. Germline V lookup: CDR1 SGHTA, CDR2 FQGNSA. The V end was cut by 0 bases, the J end by 1 base, with 7 bases between. CDR3 sequence: CASSLAGTSYEQYF. As DNA, the CDR3 is TGTGCCAGCAGCTTAGCTGGGACATCCTACGAGCAGTACTTC.

The rearrangement joins TRBV7-2 to TRBJ2-7, with D perhaps matching TRBD2 (6 bases). The V end was cut by 1 base, the J end by 4 bases, with 11 bases between. CDR1 is SGHTA, CDR2 FQGNSA, per germline. CDR3 length: 14 amino acids. The CDR3 loop is CASSLGWGGYEQYF. The CDR3 DNA reads as TGTGCCAGCAGCTTAGGGTGGGGAGGATACGAGCAGTACTTC. Looking up the rest from reference TRBV7-2 and TRBJ2-7 gives the full variable domain: GAGVSQSPSNKVTEKGKDVELRCDPISGHTALYWYRQSLGQGLEFLIYFQGNSAPDKSGLPSDRFSAERTGGSVSTLTIQRTQQEDSAVYLCASSLGWGGYEQYFGPGTRLTVT.

The chain links TRBV6-5 to TRBJ2-7, with D possibly TRBD2 on 5 matching bases. The CDR3 loop spans 14 amino acids. The germline V gene has CDR1 MNHEY and CDR2 SVGAGI. V was clipped by 6 bases and J by 1 base, with 13 bases between them. The CDR3 spells CASSSKRFSYEQYF. DNA of the CDR3: TGTGCCAGCAGCTCCAAGCGGTTTTCCTACGAGCAGTACTTC.

This clone was observed once. V usage is TRBV5-8 and J usage is TRBJ2-7; TRBD1 might be the D (6 bases). CDR3 length: 12 amino acids. Trimming cost V 5 bases and J 6 bases, with 12 bases left between them. Germline CDR1 SGHTS, CDR2 YDEGEE. Here the CDR3 DNA reads TGTGCCAGCAGGACCACAGGGTTCGAGCAGTACTTC. Residues: CASRTTGFEQYF.

This chain connects TRBV7-6 to TRBJ2-2, with D uncertain. Trimming shortened V by 2 bases and J by 5 bases, and 6 bases separated the two germline ends. Germline V gives CDR1 SGHVS, CDR2 FNYEAQ. This CDR3 region has 13 residues. For the CDR3, the DNA is TGTGCCAGCAGCTTACGGAGTACCGGGGAGCTGTTTTTT. This encodes CASSLRSTGELFF.

CDR3: CASSDQTGGQETQYF. The CDR3 nucleotides are TGCGCCAGCAGCGATCAGACAGGGGGGCAAGAGACCCAGTACTTC. The V and J genes are TRBV5-1 and TRBJ2-5, with 9 bases fitting TRBD1. Germline CDR1 is SGHRS and CDR2 is YFSETQ. Trimming at V came to 4 bases and at J to 2 bases, leaving 6 bases not matched to a gene. This CDR3 is built from 15 residues.

The chain has TRBV6-5 and TRBJ2-1, with a possible D match to TRBD1 (5 bases). The CDR3 totals 12 residues. Germline V gives CDR1 MNHEY, CDR2 SVGAGI. V was shortened by 0 bases and J by 10 bases, with 7 bases between the two germline ends. CDR3 DNA: TGTGCCAGCAGTTACTCGGGGCGGGAGCAGTTCTTC. It encodes CASSYSGREQFF.

CDR3 bases: TGTGCCAGCAGCCCGGAGGGCCCTGCCCACGAGCAGTACTTC. Translated: CASSPEGPAHEQYF. The V gene is TRBV7-3, the J gene TRBJ2-7; weak D call: TRBD2 (6 bases). The ends were cut back, 5 bases at V and 5 bases at J, with 16 bases in the middle. The CDR3 totals 14 residues. Germline loops: CDR1 SGHTA, CDR2 FQGTGA.

V usage is TRBV30 and J usage is TRBJ1-1, with TRBD1 as a possible D gene (5 bases). CDR3 length equals 13 residues. The ends were cut back, 0 bases at V and 1 base at J, with 6 bases in the middle. Germline V gives CDR1 GTSNPN, CDR2 SVGIG (reference sequence). The CDR3 reads CAWSVQENTEAFF. The CDR3 bases are TGTGCCTGGAGTGTACAGGAGAACACTGAAGCTTTCTTT.

This clone was seen more than once but under ten times. The rearrangement links TRBV10-2 to TRBJ1-3; the D gene is possibly TRBD1 (5 bases). Germline-derived CDR1 and CDR2 are WSHSY and SAAADI. V was cut by 2 bases and J by 0 bases, with 11 bases left in between. The CDR3 covers 16 residues. CDR3 region: CASSEQVGRSGNTIYF. The CDR3 bases are TGCGCCAGCAGTGAGCAGGTGGGGCGCTCTGGAAACACCATATATTTT.

This rearrangement joins TRBV18 to TRBJ2-3; no clear D gene. Germline V lookup: CDR1 KGHSH, CDR2 LQKENI. V was clipped by 0 bases and J by 4 bases, with 5 bases between them. The CDR3 consists of 13 residues. The CDR3 DNA reads as TGTGCCAGCTCACCACCGAGTCCAGATACGCAGTATTTT. Translated, it gives CASSPPSPDTQYF.

This chain joins TRBV4-2 and TRBJ2-7; TRBD2 agrees at 8 bases. Losses at the gene ends were 0 bases for V and 5 bases for J; bases not matched to a gene: 6. Germline values: CDR1 LGHNA, CDR2 YNFKEQ. There are 15 residues in the CDR3. CDR3 in amino acids: CASSQEAGVRNEQYF. CDR3 DNA sequence: TGTGCCAGCAGCCAAGAAGCGGGAGTAAGGAACGAGCAGTACTTC.